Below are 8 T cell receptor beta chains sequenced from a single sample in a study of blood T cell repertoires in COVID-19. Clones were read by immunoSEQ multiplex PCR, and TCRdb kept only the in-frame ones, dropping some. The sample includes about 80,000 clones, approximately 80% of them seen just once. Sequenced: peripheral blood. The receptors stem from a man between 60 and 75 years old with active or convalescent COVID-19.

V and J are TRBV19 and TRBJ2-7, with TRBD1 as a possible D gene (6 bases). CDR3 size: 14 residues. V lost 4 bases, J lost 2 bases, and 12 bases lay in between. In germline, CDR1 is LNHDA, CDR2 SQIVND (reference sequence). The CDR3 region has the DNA TGTGCCAGTAGTACCGGGACATCCGCCTACGAGCAGTACTTC. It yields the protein CASSTGTSAYEQYF. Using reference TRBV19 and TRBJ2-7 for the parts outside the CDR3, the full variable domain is DGGITQSPKYLFRKEGQNVTLSCEQNLNHDAMYWYRQDPGQGLRLIYYSQIVNDFQKGDIAEGYSVSREKKESFPLTVTSAQKNPTAFYLCASSTGTSAYEQYFGPGTRLTVT.

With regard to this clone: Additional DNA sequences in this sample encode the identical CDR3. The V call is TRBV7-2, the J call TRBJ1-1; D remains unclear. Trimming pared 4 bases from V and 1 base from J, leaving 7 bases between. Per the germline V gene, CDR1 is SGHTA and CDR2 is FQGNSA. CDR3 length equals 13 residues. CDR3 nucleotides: TGTGCCAGCAGCTCCCAGGAGAACACTGAAGCTTTCTTT. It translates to CASSSQENTEAFF.

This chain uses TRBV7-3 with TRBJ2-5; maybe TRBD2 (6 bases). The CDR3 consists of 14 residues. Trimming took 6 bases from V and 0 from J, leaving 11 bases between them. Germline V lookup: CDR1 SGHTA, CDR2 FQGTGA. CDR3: CASSMAGNQETQYF. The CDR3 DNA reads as TGTGCCAGCAGTATGGCGGGGAACCAAGAGACCCAGTACTTC.

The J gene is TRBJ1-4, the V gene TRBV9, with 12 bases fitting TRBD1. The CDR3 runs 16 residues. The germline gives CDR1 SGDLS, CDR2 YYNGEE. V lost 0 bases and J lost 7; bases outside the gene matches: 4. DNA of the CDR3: TGTGCCAGCAGCGTAGCGGGACAGGGGGCTGGTGAAAAACTGTTTTTT. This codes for CASSVAGQGAGEKLFF. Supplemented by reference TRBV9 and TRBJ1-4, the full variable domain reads DSGVTQTPKHLITATGQRVTLRCSPRSGDLSVYWYQQSLDQGLQFLIQYYNGEERAKGNILERFSAQQFPDLHSELNLSSLELGDSALYFCASSVAGQGAGEKLFFGSGTQLSVL.

The chain's CDR3 is CASSPQVGQLGNTIYF. In DNA form, the CDR3 reads TGCGCCAGCAGCCCACAGGTAGGACAGCTCGGAAACACCATATATTTT. This chain joins TRBV4-3 and TRBJ1-3; TRBD1 might be the D (6 bases). The length of the CDR3 is 16 residues. The germline CDR1 and CDR2 sequences are LGHNA and YSLEER. Trimming left V 4 bases short and J 4 bases short, with 17 bases between.

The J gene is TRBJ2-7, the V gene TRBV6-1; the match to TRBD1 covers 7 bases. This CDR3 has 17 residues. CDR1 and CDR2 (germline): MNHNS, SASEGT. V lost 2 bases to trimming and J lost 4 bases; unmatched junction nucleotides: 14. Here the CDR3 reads CASSEPTTGQAQYEQYF. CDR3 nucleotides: TGTGCCAGCAGTGAACCAACCACCGGACAGGCACAATACGAGCAGTACTTC.

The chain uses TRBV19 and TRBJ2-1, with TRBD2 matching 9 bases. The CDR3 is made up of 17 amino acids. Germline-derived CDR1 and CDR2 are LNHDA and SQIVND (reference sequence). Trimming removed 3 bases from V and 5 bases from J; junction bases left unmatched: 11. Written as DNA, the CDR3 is TGTGCCAGTAGTATCCGGCGGAGTAGCGGGGGACACAATGAGCAGTTCTTC. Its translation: CASSIRRSSGGHNEQFF.

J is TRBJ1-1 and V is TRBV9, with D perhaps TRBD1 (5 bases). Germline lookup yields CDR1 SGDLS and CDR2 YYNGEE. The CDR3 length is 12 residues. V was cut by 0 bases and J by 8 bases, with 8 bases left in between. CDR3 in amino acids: CASSVAGGEAFF. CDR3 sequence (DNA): TGTGCCAGCAGCGTAGCGGGGGGGGAAGCTTTCTTT.